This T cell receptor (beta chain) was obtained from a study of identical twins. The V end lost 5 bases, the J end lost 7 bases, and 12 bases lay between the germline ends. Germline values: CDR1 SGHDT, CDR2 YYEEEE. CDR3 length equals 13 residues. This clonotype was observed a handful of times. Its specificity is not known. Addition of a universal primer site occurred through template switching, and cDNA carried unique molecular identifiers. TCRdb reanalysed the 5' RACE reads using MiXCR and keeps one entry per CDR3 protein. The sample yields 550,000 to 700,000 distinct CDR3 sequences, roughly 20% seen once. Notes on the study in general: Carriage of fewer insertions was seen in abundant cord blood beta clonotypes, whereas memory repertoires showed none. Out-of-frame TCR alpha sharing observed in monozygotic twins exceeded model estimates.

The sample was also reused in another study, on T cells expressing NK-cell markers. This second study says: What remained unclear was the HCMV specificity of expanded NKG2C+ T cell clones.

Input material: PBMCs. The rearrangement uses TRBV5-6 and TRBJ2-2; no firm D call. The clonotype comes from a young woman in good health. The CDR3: CASSFVHNGELFF. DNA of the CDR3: TGTGCCAGCAGTTTCGTTCACAACGGGGAGCTGTTTTTT.